One sample yielded the 7 T cell receptor beta chains listed below, sequenced in a study of memory CD8 T cells in hepatitis C reinfection. Time point described: peak reinfection, 3 to 8 weeks after reinfection detection. TCR sequencing was done directly ex vivo on sorted cells, without expansion in vitro. Sequenced by immunoSEQ multiplex PCR; TCRdb stores in-frame clones only, minus some. The sample includes under 50,000 clones, roughly 88% of them seen just once. The specimen sequenced was naive CD8+ T cells sorted from blood. The receptors come from a man between 18 and 35 years old with hepatitis C virus infection.

In nucleotides, the CDR3 is TGTGCCATCAGTGAGTCCGGCAGGGGCGAGCAGTACGTC. Protein sequence: CAISESGRGEQYV. The gene calls are TRBV10-3 and TRBJ2-7; D perhaps matches TRBD1 (6 bases). With 0 bases removed from V and 6 bases from J, the gap between germline ends came to 9 bases. Germline V gives CDR1 ENHRY, CDR2 SYGVKD. The CDR3 runs 13 residues.

The rearrangement joins TRBV10-2 to TRBJ2-3, with D maybe TRBD2 (6 bases). This CDR3 comprises 14 residues. The germline CDR1 and CDR2 sequences are WSHSY and SAAADI. Deletions cut 3 bases from V and 3 bases from J, with 10 bases between. DNA for the CDR3: TGCGCCAGCAGTGAAAGGAGCGGGACAGATACGCAGTATTTT. Amino acid sequence: CASSERSGTDTQYF.

The CDR3 reads CASSIISVNQPQHF. The CDR3 DNA reads TGTGCCAGTAGTATAATCTCGGTCAATCAGCCCCAGCATTTT. The chain uses TRBV19 and TRBJ1-5; the D is unclear. Trimming removed 2 bases from V and 3 bases from J, with 8 bases in between. CDR1 and CDR2 (germline): LNHDA, SQIVND (reference sequence). The CDR3 is 14 amino acids.

The CDR3 nucleotides are TGTGCCAGCAGTGAACACGGTAATAGCAATCAGCCCCAGCATTTT. It specifies CASSEHGNSNQPQHF. The rearrangement uses TRBV2 and TRBJ1-5; D gene uncertain. The CDR3 has 15 amino acids. With 2 bases removed from V and 0 bases from J, the gap between germline ends came to 8 bases. The germline V gene encodes CDR1 SNHLY and CDR2 FYNNEI.

The CDR3 nucleotides are TGTGCCAGCAGCAGGATCGGACAGGAGGGCTACGAGCAGTACTTC. Translated: CASSRIGQEGYEQYF. The chain joins TRBV21-1 to TRBJ2-7; the table gives TRBD1 as D, unverified against the DNA. TRBV21-1 is noted as a pseudogene. CDR3 length: 15 residues.

The chain employs TRBV29-1 and TRBJ2-1, with D uncertain. CDR3 size: 13 residues. The germline CDR1 and CDR2 sequences are SQVTM and ANQGSEA. The ends were cut back, 2 bases at V and 1 base at J, with 6 bases in the middle. The CDR3 loop is CSVETASYNEQFF. The CDR3 coding sequence is TGCAGCGTTGAAACAGCTTCCTACAATGAGCAGTTCTTC.

The gene calls are TRBV2 and TRBJ1-5; 7 bases are shared with TRBD1. The J segment lost 0 bases and the V segment lost 7 bases, leaving 6 bases of the junction unmatched. Germline V gene data show CDR1 as SNHLY and CDR2 as FYNNEI. CDR3 length: 15 residues. The CDR3 region is CASNLGTDSNQPQHF. The CDR3 DNA reads as TGTGCCAGCAATCTTGGGACAGATAGCAATCAGCCCCAGCATTTT.